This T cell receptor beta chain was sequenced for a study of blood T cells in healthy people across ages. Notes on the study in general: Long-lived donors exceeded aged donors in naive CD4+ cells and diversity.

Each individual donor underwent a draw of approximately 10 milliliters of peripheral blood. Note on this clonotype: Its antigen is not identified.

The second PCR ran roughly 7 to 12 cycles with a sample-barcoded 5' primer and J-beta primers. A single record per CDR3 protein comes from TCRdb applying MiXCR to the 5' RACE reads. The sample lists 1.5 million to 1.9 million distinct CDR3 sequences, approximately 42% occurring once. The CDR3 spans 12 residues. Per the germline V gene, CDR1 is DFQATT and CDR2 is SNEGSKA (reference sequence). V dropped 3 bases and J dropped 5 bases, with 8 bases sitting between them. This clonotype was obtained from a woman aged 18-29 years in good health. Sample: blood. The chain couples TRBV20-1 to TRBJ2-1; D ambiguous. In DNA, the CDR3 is TGCAGTGCTAGCCGAAGTAACAATGAGCAGTTCTTC. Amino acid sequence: CSASRSNNEQFF.